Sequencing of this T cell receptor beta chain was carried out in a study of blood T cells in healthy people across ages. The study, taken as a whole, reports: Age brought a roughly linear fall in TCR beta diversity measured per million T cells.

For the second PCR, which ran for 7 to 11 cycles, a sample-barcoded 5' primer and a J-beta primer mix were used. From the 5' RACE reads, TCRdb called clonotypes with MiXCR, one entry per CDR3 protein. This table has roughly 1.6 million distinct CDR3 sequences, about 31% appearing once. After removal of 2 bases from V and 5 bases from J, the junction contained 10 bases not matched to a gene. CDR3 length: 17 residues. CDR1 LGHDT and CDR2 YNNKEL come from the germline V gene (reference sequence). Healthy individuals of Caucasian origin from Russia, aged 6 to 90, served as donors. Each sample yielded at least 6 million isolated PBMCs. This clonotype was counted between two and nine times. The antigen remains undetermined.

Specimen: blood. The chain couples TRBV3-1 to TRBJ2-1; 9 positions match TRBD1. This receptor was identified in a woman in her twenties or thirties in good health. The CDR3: CASSQPDTRDRDNEQFF. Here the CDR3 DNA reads TGTGCCAGCAGCCAACCCGACACCCGGGACAGGGACAATGAGCAGTTCTTC.